This T cell receptor beta chain was captured by sequencing in a study of T cells after posttransplantation cyclophosphamide. Notes on the study in general: Recipient CMV seropositivity and CMV reactivation strongly tracked TRB clonality. Skin or GI-infiltrating T cells shared few TRB sequences with blood. Later post-transplant blood repertoires were often dominated by donor CD8+ memory clones.

About this clone itself: What it recognizes is unknown.

Germline CDR1 reads MGHRA; CDR2 reads YSYEKL. The length of the CDR3 is 15 residues. The V end lost 3 bases, the J end lost 4 bases, and 15 bases lay between the germline ends. Methotrexate plus calcineurin inhibitor accompanied controls' myeloablative marrow transplants; sampling was 1 year later. Repertoires were generated with immunoSEQ multiplex PCR, while TCRdb's copy carries only in-frame clones and drops some. The top ten clones hold around 8.2% of a sample with roughly 20,000 clones, around 90% of them seen once. This specimen consisted of PBMCs, obtained after an allogeneic stem cell transplant with a calcineurin inhibitor and methotrexate. This chain connects TRBV4-1 to TRBJ1-2; possible D gene TRBD1, 6 bases. The TCR was taken from a female patient in her fifties or sixties who received an allogeneic stem cell transplant from an unrelated donor, was CMV-positive, and had chronic GVHD only. Among the T cells, some may be from the graft donor. This CDR3 reads CASSQEWGTSYGYTF. The CDR3 DNA sequence: TGCGCCAGCAGCCAGGAGTGGGGGACAAGCTATGGCTACACCTTC.